The 7 T cell receptor beta chains presented below share a single source sample, sequenced in a study of blood T cell repertoires in COVID-19. Clones were sequenced by immunoSEQ multiplex PCR, and TCRdb holds only the in-frame ones, with some missing. The sample includes about 160,000 clones, approximately 86% seen only once; the top ten take over 15%. Sequencing used PBMCs or T cells enriched from blood (not recorded which). These receptors were collected from a man between 60 and 75 years old who had recovered from COVID-19.

The chain has TRBV7-8 and TRBJ1-5; unclear D gene. The V end was cut by 6 bases, the J end by 5 bases, with 23 bases between. Per germline, CDR1 SGHVS and CDR2 FQNEAQ. The CDR3 has 17 residues. The CDR3 sequence is CASSRTAGQLRDQPQHF. The CDR3 DNA follows: TGTGCCAGCAGTCGAACTGCAGGTCAATTAAGAGATCAGCCCCAGCATTTT.

Only one count was recorded for this clone. The gene calls are TRBV30 and TRBJ1-2; the match to TRBD1 covers 8 bases. This CDR3 region has 14 residues. Germline V gene sequence: CDR1 GTSNPN, CDR2 SVGIG (reference sequence). J lost 4 bases, V lost 3 bases, and 7 bases had no gene match. The CDR3 DNA reads as TGTGCCTGGAGGCGGGACAGGTCAGGCTATGGCTACACCTTC. Amino acid sequence: CAWRRDRSGYGYTF.

This rearrangement joins TRBV13 to TRBJ2-7, with D perhaps matching TRBD2 (6 bases). CDR1 is PRHDT, CDR2 FYEKMQ, per germline (reference sequence). Trimming stripped 5 bases from V and 5 bases from J, with 19 bases between. The CDR3 spans 15 residues. CDR3 protein: CASSGGARSTHEQYF. The CDR3 DNA reads as TGTGCCAGCAGCGGAGGGGCGAGGTCCACCCACGAGCAGTACTTC. Looking up the rest from reference TRBV13 and TRBJ2-7 gives the full variable domain: AAGVIQSPRHLIKEKRETATLKCYPIPRHDTVYWYQQGPGQDPQFLISFYEKMQSDKGSIPDRFSAQQFSDYHSELNMSSLELGDSALYFCASSGGARSTHEQYFGPGTRLTVT.

The J gene is TRBJ1-2, the V gene TRBV28; no firm D call. This CDR3 spans 13 amino acids. CDR1 MDHEN and CDR2 SYDVKM come from the germline V gene. V lost 4 bases, J lost 4 bases, and 10 bases lay in between. As DNA, the CDR3 is TGTGCCAGCAGTTCGTACCAAGCCTATGGCTACACCTTC. Protein product: CASSSYQAYGYTF.

The chain recombines TRBV12-3 or TRBV12-4 with TRBJ2-3; D gene ambiguous. The CDR3 loop spans 13 amino acids. V was clipped by 6 bases and J by 6 bases, with 13 bases between them. CDR3 in DNA: TGTGCCAGCAGGGTCCCAGGCTTGGATACGCAGTATTTT. Its translation is CASRVPGLDTQYF.

The chain recombines TRBV7-8 with TRBJ2-2, with 7 bases aligning to TRBD1. Germline lookup yields CDR1 SGHVS and CDR2 FQNEAQ. CDR3 length: 16 residues. Germline trimming cut 2 bases from V and 3 bases from J; bases unmatched to any gene: 6. The CDR3 sequence is CASSLRQGYHTGELFF. The CDR3 region has the DNA TGTGCCAGCAGCTTAAGACAGGGTTATCACACCGGGGAGCTGTTTTTT.

This clone was observed once. This chain joins TRBV28 and TRBJ1-2; 8 bases align to TRBD1. CDR3 size: 14 residues. The germline CDR1 and CDR2 sequences are MDHEN and SYDVKM. V dropped 11 bases and J dropped 4; count of bases not matched to a gene: 12. The CDR3 DNA is TGTGCCTCTGCAAGGGGGGACAGGCCCTATGGCTACACCTTC. It encodes CASARGDRPYGYTF.